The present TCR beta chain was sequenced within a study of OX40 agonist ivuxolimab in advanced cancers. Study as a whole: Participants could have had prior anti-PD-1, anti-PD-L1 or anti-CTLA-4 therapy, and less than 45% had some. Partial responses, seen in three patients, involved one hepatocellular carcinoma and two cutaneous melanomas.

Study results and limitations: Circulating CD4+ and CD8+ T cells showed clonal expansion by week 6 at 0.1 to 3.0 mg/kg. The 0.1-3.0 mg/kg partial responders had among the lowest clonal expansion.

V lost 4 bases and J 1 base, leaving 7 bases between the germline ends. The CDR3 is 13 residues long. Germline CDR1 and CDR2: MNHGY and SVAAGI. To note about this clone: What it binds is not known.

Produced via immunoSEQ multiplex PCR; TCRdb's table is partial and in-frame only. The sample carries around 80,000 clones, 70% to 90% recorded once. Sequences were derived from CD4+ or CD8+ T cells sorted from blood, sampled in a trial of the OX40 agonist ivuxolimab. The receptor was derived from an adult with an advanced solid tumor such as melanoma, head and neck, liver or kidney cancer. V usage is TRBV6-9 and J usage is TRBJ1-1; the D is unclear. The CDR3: CASSLVRNTEAFF. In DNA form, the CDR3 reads TGTGCCAGCAGTTTGGTAAGGAACACTGAAGCTTTCTTT.